Sequencing of this T cell receptor (beta chain) was carried out in a study of shared clonotypes between healthy human individuals. Replicate sorted-subset PCRs were loaded with 150 to 250 ng DNA, approximately 31,000 T cell genomes. As originally analysed: Because ImmunoSEQ provided only junction sequences with no quality scores, the filtering differed. Data came from immunoSEQ multiplex PCR; TCRdb stores just in-frame clones and leaves some out. That table furnishes V, J and clone size, whereas the DNA furnished D and trimming. The data show roughly 2.2 million clones, approximately 95% seen once. CDR1 and CDR2 (germline): SGHNT, YYREEE (reference sequence). The germline V and J ends were trimmed by 7 bases and 7 bases, with 11 bases remaining between them. The CDR3 sequence is 12 residues long.

The material sequenced was naive CD4+ T cells from PBMCs. The subset is: CD45RA+ positively selected. V is TRBV5-4 and J is TRBJ2-2; D not certain. The receptor's source is a man aged 18 to 30 in good health. Some clones in this sample may be carry-over from other donors' samples. The CDR3 protein is CASRVDIGELFF. CDR3 DNA: TGTGCCAGCCGCGTAGATATCGGGGAGCTGTTTTTT. The full variable domain, in which reference TRBV5-4 and TRBJ2-2 provide the parts outside the CDR3, is ETGVTQSPTHLIKTRGQQVTLRCSSQSGHNTVSWYQQALGQGPQFIFQYYREEENGRGNFPPRFSGLQFPNYSSELNVNALELDDSALYLCASRVDIGELFFGEGSRLTVL.